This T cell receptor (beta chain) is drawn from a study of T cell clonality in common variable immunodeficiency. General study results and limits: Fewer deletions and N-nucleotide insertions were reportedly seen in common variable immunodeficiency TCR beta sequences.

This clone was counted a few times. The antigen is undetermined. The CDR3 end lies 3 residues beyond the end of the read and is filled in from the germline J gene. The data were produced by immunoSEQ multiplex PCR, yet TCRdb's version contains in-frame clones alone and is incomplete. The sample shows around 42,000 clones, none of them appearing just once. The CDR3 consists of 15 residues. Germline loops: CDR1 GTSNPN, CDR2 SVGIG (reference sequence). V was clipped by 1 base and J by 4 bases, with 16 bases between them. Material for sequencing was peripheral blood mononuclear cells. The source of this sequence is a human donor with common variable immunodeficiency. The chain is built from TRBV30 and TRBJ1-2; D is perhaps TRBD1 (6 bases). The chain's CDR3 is CAWSALRAGAYGYTF. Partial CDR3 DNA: TGTGCCTGGAGTGCCCTCAGGGCGGGGGCCTATGGC.